The TCR beta chain under discussion was sequenced for a study of molecular identifiers for immune sequencing clone quantification. TCRdb analysed the PCR reads with MiXCR anew, one entry per CDR3 protein. Among fewer than 100,000 distinct CDR3 sequences listed, roughly a fifth were seen once. The CDR3 runs 15 residues. Germline V gene data show CDR1 as LNHDA and CDR2 as SQIVND (reference sequence). With 6 bases removed from V and 4 bases from J, the gap between germline ends came to 17 bases. This clonotype appeared many times. The source is a human donor in good health. Some libraries in this study had Jurkat cell RNA spiked in. The gene calls are TRBV19 and TRBJ2-3, with a weak D call TRBD2 (6 bases). The sequenced material came from naive CD8+ T cells from blood, with Jurkat cell RNA spiked in. Subset denoted: FACS-sorted CD8+CD4-CCR7+CD45RA+ naive T cells. The CDR3: CASSPADYPPDTQYF. In DNA form, the CDR3 reads TGTGCCAGTAGCCCGGCGGACTACCCACCAGATACGCAGTATTTT. The complete variable domain, with remaining parts taken from reference TRBV19 and TRBJ2-3, reads DGGITQSPKYLFRKEGQNVTLSCEQNLNHDAMYWYRQDPGQGLRLIYYSQIVNDFQKGDIAEGYSVSREKKESFPLTVTSAQKNPTAFYLCASSPADYPPDTQYFGPGTRLTVL.